This TCR beta chain appears in the sequencing data of a study of type 1 regulatory T cells. Study-level information: T-allo10 is a Tr1-enriched, alloantigen-specific CD4 T cell product made in vitro.

This clonotype was detected a few times. TCRdb passed the reads through MiXCR, listing each CDR3 protein once. The sample lists 80,000 to 100,000 distinct CDR3 sequences, around 30% seen once, with 2% to 2.5% in the top ten. Germline CDR1 and CDR2: SGHTA and FQGNSA. V dropped 5 bases and J dropped 4 bases, with 9 bases sitting between them. The CDR3 contains 13 residues. This sequence was found in a human donor in good health. This sequence joins TRBV7-2 and TRBJ1-3; D is possibly TRBD1 (5 bases). Source material: CD4+ T cells, either the whole sample or a sorted fraction (not recorded which). This chain's CDR3 is CASSPGIGNTIYF. CDR3 nucleotide sequence: TGTGCCAGCAGCCCAGGGATCGGAAACACCATATATTTT.